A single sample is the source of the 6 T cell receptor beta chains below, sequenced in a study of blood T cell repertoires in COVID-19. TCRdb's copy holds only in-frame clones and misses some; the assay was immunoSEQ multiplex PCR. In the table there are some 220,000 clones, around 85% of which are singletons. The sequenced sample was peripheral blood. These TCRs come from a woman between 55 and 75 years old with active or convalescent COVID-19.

DNA of the CDR3: TGTGCCAGCAGCTTAGGTCGGTCGGGTACGCAGTATTTT. This translates into CASSLGRSGTQYF. V usage is TRBV11-3 and J usage is TRBJ2-3; D gene uncertain. The germline V and J ends were trimmed by 1 base and 8 bases, with 10 bases remaining between them. CDR1 is SGHNT and CDR2 is YENEEA in the germline V gene. The CDR3 extends over 13 amino acids.

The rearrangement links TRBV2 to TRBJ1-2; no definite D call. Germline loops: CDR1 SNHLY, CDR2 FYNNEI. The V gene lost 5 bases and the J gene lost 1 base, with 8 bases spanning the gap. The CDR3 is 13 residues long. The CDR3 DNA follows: TGTGCCAGCAGTCGGTCTTATAACTATGGCTACACCTTC. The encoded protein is CASSRSYNYGYTF.

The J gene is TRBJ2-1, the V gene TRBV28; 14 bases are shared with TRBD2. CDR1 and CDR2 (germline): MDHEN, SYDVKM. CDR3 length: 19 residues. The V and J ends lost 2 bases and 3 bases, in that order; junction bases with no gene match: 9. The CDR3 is CASSLQTSGGARLYNEQFF. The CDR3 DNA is TGTGCCAGCAGTTTACAGACTAGCGGGGGGGCCCGGCTCTACAATGAGCAGTTCTTC.

The CDR3 DNA is TGCGCCAGCAGCTTGCCAGGAGGCACTGAAGCTTTCTTT. It specifies CASSLPGGTEAFF. The chain couples TRBV5-1 to TRBJ1-1, with no clear D. Trimming cost V 1 base and J 4 bases, with 8 bases left between them. CDR1 and CDR2 from the germline V gene are SGHRS and YFSETQ. There are 13 residues in the CDR3.

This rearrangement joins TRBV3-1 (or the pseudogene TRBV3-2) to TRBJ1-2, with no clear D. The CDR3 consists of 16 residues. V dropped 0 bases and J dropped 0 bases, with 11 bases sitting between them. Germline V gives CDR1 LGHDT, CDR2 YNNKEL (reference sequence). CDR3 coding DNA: TGTGCCAGCAGCCAAGACTTGGGCAGCTCTAACTATGGCTACACCTTC. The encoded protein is CASSQDLGSSNYGYTF.

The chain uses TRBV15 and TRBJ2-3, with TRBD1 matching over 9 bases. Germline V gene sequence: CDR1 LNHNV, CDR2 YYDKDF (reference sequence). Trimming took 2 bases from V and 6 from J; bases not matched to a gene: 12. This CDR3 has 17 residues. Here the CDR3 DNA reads TGTGCCACCAGCAGACATAAACAACCTGACAGGGGGGATACGCAGTATTTT. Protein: CATSRHKQPDRGDTQYF.